This T cell receptor beta chain came from a study of radiation and T cells in renal cell carcinoma. Overall study findings and caveats: Top tumor clonotypes rose in blood 2 weeks post-radiation, then contracted. Pretreatment tumor biopsies were lacking, so baseline clonotypes are unknown.

Germline assignment: CDR1 MNHNY and CDR2 SVGAGI (reference sequence). The germline V and J ends were trimmed by 5 bases and 6 bases, with 19 bases remaining between them. The CDR3 contains 15 residues. This table comes from immunoSEQ multiplex PCR, and its TCRdb copy is limited to in-frame clones, with some not included. Of tens of thousands of clones detected, over 70% appear once; the ten largest clones hold 7.3%. This sample's time point: baseline pretreatment blood. Sample treatment: 15 Gy SBRT to primary tumor, nephrectomy 4 weeks later. The tumor was a clear cell renal cell carcinoma. Points on this clone: Antigen: not known.

The TCR was taken from a man aged 55 to 70 with renal cell carcinoma. This chain uses TRBV6-6 with TRBJ1-1, with a possible D match to TRBD1 (6 bases). The sample was blood, taken from a patient whose treatment included radiotherapy and nephrectomy. CDR3 nucleotide sequence: TGTGCCAGCAGTAACGACCTCCTTTGGGGGCCTGAAGCTTTCTTT. Amino acid sequence: CASSNDLLWGPEAFF.